These 28 T cell receptor beta chains share one sample of origin, sequenced in a study of response to subunit inactivated influenza vaccine. Each CDR3 protein is one row after TCRdb ran MiXCR on the RT-PCR reads. This sample yields about 780,000 distinct CDR3 sequences, of which about 18% are seen a single time; around 9.9% belongs to the top ten. This sample comprised PBMCs from blood, obtained less than 6 days after vaccination. Every receptor here comes from a man aged 50-60 years who received an inactivated influenza vaccine.

This clonotype came up a few times. V gene TRBV7-9 combines with J gene TRBJ2-3, with a tentative D call TRBD1 (7 bases). Germline CDR1 SEHNR, CDR2 FQNEAQ (reference sequence). The V end was cut by 3 bases, the J end by 2 bases, with 12 bases between. This CDR3 spans 15 amino acids. The CDR3, as DNA: TGTGCCAGCAGCTTGGCGGGACAGACCACAGATACGCAGTATTTT. As protein: CASSLAGQTTDTQYF.

This clonotype was seen more than once but under ten times. The CDR3 spells CASSQGWGNEQFF. Written as DNA, the CDR3 is TGTGCCAGCAGCCAAGGGTGGGGGAATGAGCAGTTCTTC. The J gene is TRBJ2-1, the V gene TRBV4-2; D may correspond to TRBD1 or TRBD2 (5 bases each). Trimming cost V 1 base and J 7 bases, with 8 bases left between them. This CDR3 has 13 residues. Germline V gives CDR1 LGHNA, CDR2 YNFKEQ.

Many counts were recorded for this clonotype. The rearrangement uses TRBV4-2 and TRBJ1-1; D is perhaps TRBD1 (5 bases). Trimming shortened V by 1 base and J by 0 bases, and 15 bases separated the two germline ends. The CDR3 covers 17 residues. The V gene's germline CDR1 is LGHNA and CDR2 YNFKEQ. CDR3 DNA sequence: TGTGCCAGCAGCCAAGGGGACGGGGTGGGGGTGAACACTGAAGCTTTCTTT. Its protein is CASSQGDGVGVNTEAFF.

This clonotype showed up just a few times. The J gene is TRBJ1-3, the V gene TRBV12-3 or TRBV12-4; D is ambiguous. The CDR3 runs to 16 residues. The ends were cut back, 5 bases at V and 3 bases at J, with 17 bases in the middle. The CDR3 here is CASSPRRTYGGNTIYF. The CDR3 DNA is TGTGCCAGCAGTCCACGTAGGACCTACGGTGGAAACACCATATATTTT.

This clonotype showed up just a few times. This chain joins TRBV6-2 or TRBV6-3 and TRBJ2-5; TRBD2 agrees at 8 bases. CDR1 and CDR2 from the germline V gene are MNHEY and SVGEGT. V was pared by 2 bases and J by 5 bases, with 7 bases of the junction left unmatched. This CDR3 comprises 15 residues. For the CDR3, the DNA is TGTGCCAGCAGTTACCCCGGGACTAGGAGGGAGACCCAGTACTTC. This gives the protein CASSYPGTRRETQYF.

J is TRBJ1-6 and V is TRBV19, with D unresolved. This CDR3 contains 14 residues. V was trimmed by 4 bases and J by 10 bases, leaving 14 bases between them. CDR1 and CDR2 (germline): LNHDA, SQIVND (reference sequence). The CDR3 loop reads CASSKGPGDSPLHF. The CDR3 DNA follows: TGTGCCAGTAGTAAAGGACCTGGTGACTCACCCCTCCACTTT.

The V and J genes are TRBV11-2 and TRBJ2-1; the D is unclear. The CDR3 sequence is 19 residues long. CDR1 SGHAT and CDR2 FQNNGV come from the germline V gene. Trimming pared 2 bases from V and 2 bases from J, leaving 22 bases between. The CDR3 coding sequence is TGTGCCAGCAGCTTAAGGTCTGGTGGTCCCCCCCTAGCCTACAATGAGCAGTTCTTC. Its translation is CASSLRSGGPPLAYNEQFF.

This clonotype showed up many times. The chain combines TRBV12-3 or TRBV12-4 with TRBJ2-5; 8 bases align to TRBD2. This CDR3 is 15 amino acids long. V lost 6 bases and J lost 1; bases outside the gene matches: 7. CDR3 DNA sequence: TGTGCCAGCAGCATCGCTGCGGGGGGCCAAGAGACCCAGTACTTC. It codes for CASSIAAGGQETQYF.

The chain links TRBV5-6 to TRBJ2-7; D not resolved. From germline, CDR1 is SGHDT and CDR2 YYEEEE. Trimming removed 1 base at V and 2 bases at J, with 10 bases between. The CDR3 has 14 residues. CDR3 nucleotide sequence: TGTGCCAGCAGCTTGATCCCTGGGACCTACGAGCAGTACTTC. Its protein is CASSLIPGTYEQYF.

V and J are TRBV25-1 and TRBJ1-1; 9 bases align to TRBD1. The germline V gene has CDR1 MGHDK and CDR2 SYGVNS. The CDR3 contains 13 residues. The V gene end was trimmed by 6 bases and the J gene end by 4 bases; junction bases not matched to a gene: 3. The CDR3 region is CASRTGGPTEAFF. Written as DNA, the CDR3 is TGTGCCAGCAGGACAGGGGGTCCCACTGAAGCTTTCTTT.

The chain combines TRBV9 with TRBJ2-1, with 13 bases matching TRBD2. CDR3 length: 18 amino acids. Unmatched junction bases numbered 7, after V lost 0 bases and J lost 4 bases. Germline CDR1 SGDLS, CDR2 YYNGEE. The CDR3 spells CASSVGGGTSGKYNEQFF. The CDR3 region has the DNA TGTGCCAGCAGCGTAGGAGGAGGGACTAGCGGGAAGTACAATGAGCAGTTCTTC.

This clonotype was found a few times. CDR3 amino acids: CASTPTQTGSFNEQFF. CDR3 coding DNA: TGTGCCAGCACCCCTACCCAGACAGGGTCATTCAATGAGCAGTTCTTC. The genes are TRBV12-3 or TRBV12-4 and TRBJ2-1; 7 positions match TRBD1. The CDR3 extends over 16 amino acids. V dropped 7 bases and J dropped 6; count of bases not matched to a gene: 15.

The table lists this clonotype with many counts. The DNA for the CDR3 is TGTGCCAGCAGCCCAACGACAGGGCAGAACACTGAAGCTTTCTTT. It translates to CASSPTTGQNTEAFF. The gene calls are TRBV7-9 and TRBJ1-1; 7 nucleotides align to TRBD1. This CDR3 contains 15 residues. Germline CDR1 and CDR2: SEHNR and FQNEAQ (reference sequence). V shed 5 bases, J shed 1 base, and the junction held 7 bases outside the gene matches. The entire variable domain, with the rest obtained from reference TRBV7-9 and TRBJ1-1, is as follows: DTGVSQNPRHKITKRGQNVTFRCDPISEHNRLYWYRQTLGQGPEFLTYFQNEAQLEKSRLLSDRFSAERPKGSFSTLEIQRTEQGDSAMYLCASSPTTGQNTEAFFGQGTRLTVV.

This clonotype came up many times. The V call is TRBV4-3, the J call TRBJ2-3; weak D call: TRBD1 (5 bases). The CDR3 runs to 17 residues. V shed 0 bases and J shed 2 bases, with 15 bases lying between them. CDR1 LGHNA and CDR2 YSLEER come from the germline V gene. The CDR3 here is CASSQDRAGWVTDTQYF. The CDR3 nucleotides are TGCGCCAGCAGCCAAGACCGAGCAGGGTGGGTCACAGATACGCAGTATTTT.

This chain links TRBV20-1 with TRBJ2-1; 7 nucleotides agree with TRBD1. Germline trimming cut 1 base from V and 5 bases from J; bases unmatched to any gene: 5. The CDR3 runs to 14 residues. Germline lookup yields CDR1 DFQATT and CDR2 SNEGSKA (reference sequence). CDR3 sequence (DNA): TGCAGTGCTAGAGCCGGGACAGCCAACAATGAGCAGTTCTTC. It codes for CSARAGTANNEQFF.

The sample holds a few counts of this clonotype. This sequence joins TRBV5-5 and TRBJ1-6; TRBD1 might be the D (6 bases). From germline, CDR1 is SGHKS and CDR2 YYEKEE (reference sequence). V lost 6 bases, J lost 9 bases, and 16 bases lay in between. This CDR3 comprises 14 residues. The CDR3 region has the DNA TGTGCCAGCACTAACGCAGGGGTTGGTTCACCCCTCCACTTT. It specifies CASTNAGVGSPLHF. Full variable domain (missing parts from reference TRBV5-5 and TRBJ1-6): DAGVTQSPTHLIKTRGQQVTLRCSPISGHKSVSWYQQVLGQGPQFIFQYYEKEERGRGNFPDRFSARQFPNYSSELNVNALLLGDSALYLCASTNAGVGSPLHFGNGTRLTVT.

This clonotype appeared a few times. The chain uses TRBV28 and TRBJ2-6; TRBD1 matches at 8 bases. Per the germline V gene, CDR1 is MDHEN and CDR2 is SYDVKM. CDR3 length: 16 residues. V shed 8 bases and J 2 bases; nucleotides not matched to a gene: 8. The chain's CDR3 is CASGQGGLAGANVLTF. CDR3 DNA sequence: TGTGCCAGCGGACAGGGAGGTTTAGCTGGGGCCAACGTCCTGACTTTC. Full variable domain (rest looked up from reference TRBV28 and TRBJ2-6): DVKVTQSSRYLVKRTGEKVFLECVQDMDHENMFWYRQDPGLGLRLIYFSYDVKMKEKGDIPEGYSVSREKKERFSLILESASTNQTSMYLCASGQGGLAGANVLTFGAGSRLTVL.

V is TRBV20-1 and J is TRBJ2-1; no definite D call. The CDR3 totals 11 residues. Germline loops: CDR1 DFQATT, CDR2 SNEGSKA (reference sequence). V lost 1 base to trimming and J lost 9 bases, with 7 bases between them. The DNA of the CDR3 is TGCAGTGCTAGAGCAGTGGGTGAGCAGTTCTTC. It specifies CSARAVGEQFF.

This clonotype has just a few counts. The chain carries TRBV7-2 and TRBJ2-1; 13 positions match TRBD2. This CDR3 contains 13 residues. CDR1 is SGHTA and CDR2 is FQGNSA in the germline V gene. V lost 2 bases, J lost 15 bases, and 4 bases stayed unmatched. The CDR3 sequence: CASSLRTSGSLFF. CDR3 sequence (DNA): TGTGCCAGCAGCTTAAGGACTAGCGGGAGTCTGTTCTTC. Filled out from reference TRBV7-2 and TRBJ2-1, the complete variable domain reads GAGVSQSPSNKVTEKGKDVELRCDPISGHTALYWYRQSLGQGLEFLIYFQGNSAPDKSGLPSDRFSAERTGGSVSTLTIQRTQQEDSAVYLCASSLRTSGSLFFGPGTRLTVL.

V is TRBV20-1 and J is TRBJ2-5, with D tentatively TRBD2 (6 bases). Deletions cut 3 bases from V and 0 bases from J, with 11 bases between. CDR1 DFQATT and CDR2 SNEGSKA come from the germline V gene (reference sequence). The CDR3 length is 14 residues. CDR3 nucleotides: TGCAGTGCTAGTAGCGGTCTCCACCAAGAGACCCAGTACTTC. This translates into CSASSGLHQETQYF.

In this sample, this clonotype turned up a few times. The chain employs TRBV6-1 and TRBJ2-2, with TRBD2 identical over 11 bases. Germline V lookup: CDR1 MNHNS, CDR2 SASEGT. V gave up 5 bases and J gave up 5 bases; unmatched junction bases: 4. This CDR3 is 15 amino acids long. CDR3 sequence (DNA): TGTGCCAGCAGTCCCTCTAGCGGGAGGACCGGGGAGCTGTTTTTT. This codes for CASSPSSGRTGELFF.

The chain links TRBV4-3 to TRBJ1-5; weak D call: TRBD1 (6 bases). V dropped 0 bases and J dropped 0 bases, with 12 bases sitting between them. In germline, CDR1 is LGHNA, CDR2 YSLEER. This CDR3 is 17 amino acids long. In nucleotides, the CDR3 is TGCGCCAGCAGCCAAGAGTCGCAGGGGAATAGCAATCAGCCCCAGCATTTT. It specifies CASSQESQGNSNQPQHF.

The table lists this clonotype with a few counts. The chain recombines TRBV6-5 with TRBJ2-2; TRBD2 matches 9 bases. From germline, CDR1 is MNHEY and CDR2 SVGAGI. Trimming cost V 2 bases and J 8 bases; bases outside gene matches: 9. The CDR3 totals 16 residues. The CDR3 reads CASSYVRGGLAGELFF. CDR3 DNA sequence: TGTGCCAGCAGTTACGTGCGGGGGGGCTTAGCTGGGGAGCTGTTTTTT.

This clonotype was seen repeatedly, ten times or more. This chain's CDR3 is CASSFSGLGGSEQFF. CDR3 in DNA: TGTGCCAGCAGTTTTTCGGGACTAGGTGGGAGTGAGCAGTTCTTC. The genes are TRBV12-3 or TRBV12-4 and TRBJ2-1; 8 nucleotides agree with TRBD2. The CDR3 has 15 amino acids. J lost 9 bases, V lost 3 bases, and 10 bases had no gene match.

The table lists this clonotype with a few counts. The rearrangement uses TRBV12-3 or TRBV12-4 and TRBJ2-7; D is unclear. The CDR3 extends over 13 amino acids. Between the trimmed V and J ends, which lost 3 bases and 0 bases, there was a span of 6 bases. DNA for the CDR3: TGTGCCAGCAGTTTCATGAGCTCCTACGAGCAGTACTTC. Its translation: CASSFMSSYEQYF.

This clonotype has only a few counts. V usage is TRBV7-2 and J usage is TRBJ2-3; 7 bases align to TRBD2. The germline CDR1 and CDR2 sequences are SGHTA and FQGNSA. The CDR3 loop spans 14 amino acids. With 7 bases clipped from V and 2 bases from J, the junction kept 6 bases outside the gene matches. DNA of the CDR3: TGTGCCAGCAACCCTACTAGCGACACAGATACGCAGTATTTT. Amino acids: CASNPTSDTDTQYF.

This clonotype showed up just a few times. The chain couples TRBV30 to TRBJ2-2; the D is unclear. CDR1 GTSNPN and CDR2 SVGIG come from the germline V gene (reference sequence). The CDR3 has 14 residues. V lost 0 bases and J 3 bases, leaving 8 bases between the germline ends. The CDR3 sequence: CAWSVGAYTGELFF. For the CDR3, the DNA is TGTGCCTGGAGTGTCGGAGCGTACACCGGGGAGCTGTTTTTT.

The sample holds many counts of this clonotype. The chain uses TRBV4-3 and TRBJ2-7, with 7 positions matching TRBD1. The trim removed 4 bases at V and 4 bases at J, leaving 10 bases unmatched. The CDR3 sequence is 15 residues long. Germline CDR1 and CDR2: LGHNA and YSLEER. The CDR3 DNA is TGCGCCAGCAGCCGACTCGGAGCAGGGGGTTACGAGCAGTACTTC. This sequence encodes CASSRLGAGGYEQYF.